These 22 T cell receptor beta chains were sequenced from one sample in a study of T cells in Graves' hyperthyroidism and ophthalmopathy. Authors of the study amplified TCR beta CDR3 regions from RNA transcripts. During a first-round RT-PCR of the TCR CDR3, the HTBI primer set was used. Using its own MiXCR run on the multiplex PCR reads, TCRdb lists one record per CDR3 protein. The top ten clones hold 25% to 35% of a sample with some 500,000 distinct CDR3 sequences, around 16% of them seen once. The material sequenced was blood. The receptors were gathered from a woman aged 25 to 45 with Graves' ophthalmopathy.

At least ten counts were recorded for this clonotype. This rearrangement joins TRBV7-9 to TRBJ2-3; 11 positions match TRBD2. This CDR3 has 13 amino acids. Germline V gene lookup returns CDR1 SEHNR and CDR2 FQNEAQ (reference sequence). The junction had 8 bases not matched to a gene; V was cut back by 11 bases and J by 7 bases. CDR3 nucleotide sequence: TGTGCCGGTTCGACTAGCGGGGAGTATACGCAGTATTTT. Protein product: CAGSTSGEYTQYF. The whole variable domain, filled in from reference TRBV7-9 and TRBJ2-3, reads DTGVSQNPRHKITKRGQNVTFRCDPISEHNRLYWYRQTLGQGPEFLTYFQNEAQLEKSRLLSDRFSAERPKGSFSTLEIQRTEQGDSAMYLCAGSTSGEYTQYFGPGTRLTVL.

This chain joins TRBV6-7 and TRBJ2-7; D possibly matches TRBD1 or TRBD2 (5 bases each). TRBV6-7 is noted as an ORF with a role that remains uncertain. The CDR3 runs to 13 residues. The germline V and J ends were trimmed by 9 bases and 6 bases, with 18 bases remaining between them. As DNA, the CDR3 is TGTGCCAGGGGGGTCCTTTCTCGGGGCGAGCAGTACTTC. This codes for CARGVLSRGEQYF.

This clonotype was seen a few times. This chain uses TRBV20-1 with TRBJ1-5, with a possible D match to TRBD1 (6 bases). V lost 7 bases to trimming and J lost 2 bases, with 15 bases between them. Germline V gene sequence: CDR1 DFQATT, CDR2 SNEGSKA (reference sequence). CDR3 length: 14 amino acids. CDR3 DNA sequence: TGCAGTGTTATCCAGGGGCTGCGCAATCAGCCCCAGCATTTT. Encoded protein: CSVIQGLRNQPQHF.

The table lists this clonotype with a few counts. The V call is TRBV6-1, the J call TRBJ1-5; tentative D call: TRBD1 (5 bases). Germline assignment: CDR1 MNHNS and CDR2 SASEGT. This CDR3 has 13 amino acids. Trimming cost V 9 bases and J 2 bases, with 11 bases left between them. CDR3 residues: CASGTLGNQPQHF. CDR3 in DNA: TGTGCCAGTGGGACCTTGGGCAATCAGCCCCAGCATTTT.

This clonotype was found many times. This chain connects TRBV5-5 to TRBJ1-1; 7 nucleotides match TRBD1. Looked up from germline, CDR1 is SGHKS and CDR2 is YYEKEE (reference sequence). V lost 1 base to trimming and J lost 4 bases; unmatched junction nucleotides: 1. This CDR3 has 13 amino acids. Here the CDR3 reads CASSLWDSTEAFF. The CDR3 coding sequence is TGTGCCAGCAGCTTGTGGGACAGCACTGAAGCTTTCTTT. The complete variable domain, with remaining parts taken from reference TRBV5-5 and TRBJ1-1, reads DAGVTQSPTHLIKTRGQQVTLRCSPISGHKSVSWYQQVLGQGPQFIFQYYEKEERGRGNFPDRFSARQFPNYSSELNVNALLLGDSALYLCASSLWDSTEAFFGQGTRLTVV.

The chain is built from TRBV30 and TRBJ2-7, with 14 positions matching TRBD2. This CDR3 is built from 12 residues. With V trimmed by 8 bases and J by 3 bases, 0 bases remained unmatched. Germline V gene data show CDR1 as GTSNPN and CDR2 as SVGIG (reference sequence). CDR3 protein: CAGTSGSYEQYF. CDR3 nucleotide sequence: TGTGCCGGGACTAGCGGGAGCTACGAGCAGTACTTC.

This clonotype was seen at least ten times. The V gene is TRBV27, the J gene TRBJ1-2; the D gene is possibly TRBD1 (5 bases). CDR1 and CDR2 (germline): MNHEY, SMNVEV (reference sequence). This CDR3 has 15 amino acids. The V end lost 0 bases, the J end lost 4 bases, and 12 bases lay between the germline ends. CDR3 residues: CASSLSSGLGYGYTF. CDR3 bases: TGTGCCAGCAGTTTATCTTCAGGGCTCGGCTATGGCTACACCTTC.

CDR3 coding DNA: TGTGCCAGCAGCCAAGATAAGGGCGGGAGCGGGAGAAGAGCCAAAAACATTCAGTACTTC. This translates into CASSQDKGGSGRRAKNIQYF. This chain uses TRBV4-2 with TRBJ2-4; 8 nucleotides agree with TRBD2. CDR1 LGHNA and CDR2 YNFKEQ come from the germline V gene. Unmatched junction bases numbered 13, after V lost 0 bases and J lost 0 bases. This CDR3 comprises 20 residues.

Remarks on this clonotype: The CDR3 carries no conserved terminal phenylalanine or tryptophan, so it likely arises from a read error. V and J are TRBV20-1 and TRBJ2-7; D is possibly TRBD1 (5 bases). V was shortened by 6 bases and J by 0 bases, with 9 bases between the two germline ends. CDR1 and CDR2 (germline): DFQATT, SNEGSKA (reference sequence). This CDR3 spans 12 amino acids. CDR3 DNA: TGCAGTGCGAATCAGGGCTCCTACGAGCAGTACCTC. Protein product: CSANQGSYEQYL.

The chain employs TRBV28 and TRBJ2-6; 11 bases map to TRBD1. With 5 bases clipped from V and 0 bases from J, the junction kept 3 bases outside the gene matches. The CDR3 covers 17 residues. CDR1 is MDHEN and CDR2 is SYDVKM in the germline V gene. DNA for the CDR3: TGTGCCAGCAGTGTCGGGACAGGGGGCTCTGGGGCCAACGTCCTGACTTTC. Translating gives CASSVGTGGSGANVLTF. Based on the CDR3 plus reference TRBV28 and TRBJ2-6, the full variable domain is DVKVTQSSRYLVKRTGEKVFLECVQDMDHENMFWYRQDPGLGLRLIYFSYDVKMKEKGDIPEGYSVSREKKERFSLILESASTNQTSMYLCASSVGTGGSGANVLTFGAGSRLTVL.

This clonotype has ten or more counts. V is TRBV28 and J is TRBJ2-1; 8 bases align to TRBD1. Trimming cost V 3 bases and J 2 bases; bases outside gene matches: 3. CDR1 is MDHEN and CDR2 is SYDVKM in the germline V gene. This CDR3 comprises 15 residues. The CDR3 protein is CASSLGQAPYNEQFF. The CDR3 bases are TGTGCCAGCAGTTTGGGACAGGCCCCCTACAATGAGCAGTTCTTC.

This clonotype was counted at least ten times. V usage is TRBV11-2 and J usage is TRBJ2-7; 8 bases agree with TRBD2. The CDR3 sequence is 14 residues long. The J segment lost 4 bases and the V segment lost 6 bases, leaving 8 bases of the junction unmatched. The germline gives CDR1 SGHAT, CDR2 FQNNGV. In nucleotides, the CDR3 is TGTGCCAGCAGGGGGATAGCGGGGCGGTACGAGCAGTACTTC. It specifies CASRGIAGRYEQYF.

This sequence joins TRBV30 and TRBJ2-3; 10 bases align to TRBD1. The V segment lost 8 bases and the J segment 1 base; nucleotides outside the gene matches: 3. The CDR3 sequence is 13 residues long. CDR1 and CDR2 from the germline V gene are GTSNPN and SVGIG (reference sequence). As DNA, the CDR3 is TGTGCCGGGACAGGGGTAGGCACAGATACGCAGTATTTT. Translating it yields CAGTGVGTDTQYF.

This clonotype has just a few counts. The CDR3 sequence is CASNTAPNEKLFF. For the CDR3, the DNA is TGTGCCAGCAACACAGCACCTAATGAAAAACTGTTTTTT. The V call is TRBV7-2, the J call TRBJ1-4; D is unresolved. This CDR3 has 13 amino acids. In germline, CDR1 is SGHTA, CDR2 FQGNSA. Trimming removed 7 bases from V and 3 bases from J, with 9 bases in between.

The sample holds many counts of this clonotype. The chain has TRBV20-1 and TRBJ1-5; D not resolved. The V gene lost 2 bases and the J gene lost 3 bases, with 5 bases spanning the gap. The CDR3 is 12 amino acids. From germline, CDR1 is DFQATT and CDR2 SNEGSKA (reference sequence). DNA of the CDR3: TGCAGTGCTAGACAGCTCAATCAGCCCCAGCATTTT. Translated: CSARQLNQPQHF.

The gene calls are TRBV28 and TRBJ1-6; no clear D gene. Trimming removed 5 bases from V and 0 bases from J, with 14 bases in between. CDR3 length: 17 residues. Germline values: CDR1 MDHEN, CDR2 SYDVKM. The CDR3 loop reads CASSADGISSYNSPLHF. In DNA form, the CDR3 reads TGTGCCAGCAGTGCCGACGGGATTAGCTCCTATAATTCACCCCTCCACTTT. Together with reference TRBV28 and TRBJ1-6, the CDR3 gives the full variable domain: DVKVTQSSRYLVKRTGEKVFLECVQDMDHENMFWYRQDPGLGLRLIYFSYDVKMKEKGDIPEGYSVSREKKERFSLILESASTNQTSMYLCASSADGISSYNSPLHFGNGTRLTVT.

This clonotype has a handful of counts. V gene TRBV4-2 combines with J gene TRBJ2-2; TRBD2 matches at 7 bases. After removal of 0 bases from V and 4 bases from J, the junction contained 5 bases not matched to a gene. The CDR3 sequence is 16 residues long. The germline V gene encodes CDR1 LGHNA and CDR2 YNFKEQ. CDR3 bases: TGTGCCAGCAGCCAAGATTCTGCTAGCGGCACCGGGGAGCTGTTTTTT. The encoded protein is CASSQDSASGTGELFF.

Notes on this clonotype: Its ends do not fully match the called genes, so a read error is possible. V gene TRBV6-2 or TRBV6-3 combines with J gene TRBJ2-1; no reliable D call. Germline V gene lookup returns CDR1 MNHEY and CDR2 SVGEGT. This CDR3 comprises 10 residues. The DNA of the CDR3 is TGTGCCAGCTCCCACAATGAGCAGTTCTTC. It is translated as CASSHNEQFF.

This clonotype was picked up many times. The chain combines TRBV2 with TRBJ2-7; unclear D gene. The CDR3 sequence is 11 residues long. V lost 2 bases and J lost 5, with 4 bases in between. Germline lookup yields CDR1 SNHLY and CDR2 FYNNEI. The CDR3 DNA follows: TGTGCCAGCAGTGAAAGCCACGAGCAGTACTTC. Translating gives CASSESHEQYF.

In the case of this clonotype: This may come from a read error, since a much larger clone is one base off. The chain has TRBV20-1 and TRBJ1-5; no definite D call. This CDR3 has 14 residues. Between the trimmed V and J ends, which lost 6 bases and 11 bases, there was a span of 23 bases. Per the germline V gene, CDR1 is DFQATT and CDR2 is SNEGSKA (reference sequence). CDR3 sequence (DNA): TGCAGTGCGCCTAATGGGTGTCAGGCAGCGTCCCAGCATTTT. It specifies CSAPNGCQAASQHF.

The table lists this clonotype with many counts. This chain links TRBV20-1 with TRBJ2-7, with TRBD2 matching over 7 bases. CDR3 size: 14 residues. Germline values: CDR1 DFQATT, CDR2 SNEGSKA (reference sequence). The V segment lost 5 bases and the J segment 1 base; nucleotides outside the gene matches: 8. The DNA of the CDR3 is TGCAGTGCTCCCTTTCCCGGGAGGTCCTACGAGCAGTACTTC. Amino acids: CSAPFPGRSYEQYF.

This clonotype was found many times. The chain uses TRBV28 and TRBJ1-1; TRBD1 matches 8 bases. Germline V lookup: CDR1 MDHEN, CDR2 SYDVKM. V trimming: 3 bases; J trimming: 11 bases; junction bases outside the gene matches: 17. The CDR3 sequence is 16 residues long. The CDR3 loop is CASSLGGTGGRYRAFF. Written as DNA, the CDR3 is TGTGCCAGCAGTTTGGGGGGGACAGGAGGACGGTATCGCGCTTTCTTT.